One sample yielded the 15 T cell receptor beta chains listed below, sequenced in a study of T cell responses to AZD1222 COVID-19 vaccine. Data came from immunoSEQ multiplex PCR; TCRdb stores just in-frame clones and leaves some out. The sample lists approximately 82,000 clones; approximately 90% were seen once. The sample consisted of peripheral blood, taken 28 days after the second AZD1222 dose. These receptors all come from an adult who received the AZD1222 COVID-19 vaccine.

A single count supports this clone. The chain uses TRBV7-3 and TRBJ2-1, with 7 bases matching TRBD2. Germline V gene lookup returns CDR1 SGHTA and CDR2 FQGTGA. This CDR3 spans 15 amino acids. With V trimmed by 1 base and J by 5 bases, 5 bases remained unmatched. This CDR3 is CASSLRTSGHNEQFF. The CDR3 DNA sequence: TGTGCCAGCAGCTTAAGGACTAGTGGACACAATGAGCAGTTCTTC. Full variable domain (remainder filled in from reference TRBV7-3 and TRBJ2-1): GAGVSQTPSNKVTEKGKYVELRCDPISGHTALYWYRQSLGQGPEFLIYFQGTGAADDSGLPNDRFFAVRPEGSVSTLKIQRTERGDSAVYLCASSLRTSGHNEQFFGPGTRLTVL.

This chain uses TRBV19 with TRBJ1-5; 7 nucleotides align to TRBD1. CDR3 length equals 15 residues. Trimming took 5 bases from V and 7 from J; bases not matched to a gene: 11. Germline CDR1 and CDR2: LNHDA and SQIVND (reference sequence). CDR3 residues: CASSLDDRAWQPQHF. CDR3 coding DNA: TGTGCCAGTAGTCTCGATGACAGGGCCTGGCAGCCCCAGCATTTT.

The chain employs TRBV19 and TRBJ1-5; tentatively, D is TRBD1 (6 bases). This CDR3 contains 16 residues. CDR1 is LNHDA and CDR2 is SQIVND in the germline V gene (reference sequence). The V gene lost 6 bases and the J gene lost 0 bases, with 15 bases spanning the gap. The DNA for the CDR3 is TGTGCCAGTAGCGACCTACAGGGCTATAGCAATCAGCCCCAGCATTTT. Its protein is CASSDLQGYSNQPQHF. Filled out from reference TRBV19 and TRBJ1-5, the complete variable domain reads DGGITQSPKYLFRKEGQNVTLSCEQNLNHDAMYWYRQDPGQGLRLIYYSQIVNDFQKGDIAEGYSVSREKKESFPLTVTSAQKNPTAFYLCASSDLQGYSNQPQHFGDGTRLSIL.

CDR3: CASSPTQGAGSPLHF. The CDR3 coding sequence is TGTGCCAGCAGCCCAACACAGGGGGCTGGTTCACCCCTCCACTTT. The chain uses TRBV3-1 (or the pseudogene TRBV3-2) and TRBJ1-6; 9 bases map to TRBD1. CDR1 is LGHDT and CDR2 is YNNKEL in the germline V gene (reference sequence). Germline trimming cut 4 bases from V and 9 bases from J; bases unmatched to any gene: 7. This CDR3 contains 15 residues.

The chain joins TRBV6-6 to TRBJ1-5; D unclear. Germline V gene lookup returns CDR1 MNHNY and CDR2 SVGAGI (reference sequence). The V and J ends lost 0 bases and 4 bases respectively, with 10 bases between them. The length of the CDR3 is 15 residues. The DNA for the CDR3 is TGTGCCAGCAGTTACTCGAGCGGCAGTAATCAGCCCCAGCATTTT. This codes for CASSYSSGSNQPQHF.

This clone turned up a few times. CDR3: CATSITGVGQPQHF. DNA for the CDR3: TGTGCCACCAGCATTACAGGGGTTGGTCAGCCCCAGCATTTT. The gene calls are TRBV15 and TRBJ1-5; 7 positions agree with TRBD1. The junction had 6 bases not matched to a gene; V was cut back by 4 bases and J by 6 bases. This CDR3 region has 14 residues. Germline V lookup: CDR1 LNHNV, CDR2 YYDKDF (reference sequence).

The J gene is TRBJ2-1, the V gene TRBV5-1; TRBD2 aligns across 11 bases. The CDR3 consists of 16 residues. Germline V gene sequence: CDR1 SGHRS, CDR2 YFSETQ. V was pared by 2 bases and J by 4 bases, with 5 bases of the junction left unmatched. The CDR3 spells CASSFPLAGGYNEQFF. The CDR3 nucleotides are TGCGCCAGCAGCTTCCCCCTAGCGGGGGGTTACAATGAGCAGTTCTTC.

The V and J genes are TRBV24-1 and TRBJ2-2, with D unclear. Deletions cut 0 bases from V and 8 bases from J, with 3 bases between. Germline lookup yields CDR1 KGHDR and CDR2 SFDVKD. The CDR3 has 12 residues. The CDR3 DNA reads TGTGCCACCAGTGATTTGATGGGGGAGCTGTTTTTT. The encoded protein is CATSDLMGELFF.

V and J are TRBV5-1 and TRBJ2-3; D uncertain. V lost 2 bases and J lost 2, with 3 bases in between. CDR3 length: 12 amino acids. Germline CDR1 is SGHRS and CDR2 is YFSETQ. The chain's CDR3 is CASSFDTDTQYF. The CDR3 DNA follows: TGCGCCAGCAGCTTCGACACAGATACGCAGTATTTT.

This chain connects TRBV18 to TRBJ2-1, with 8 positions matching TRBD2. CDR1 and CDR2 from the germline V gene are KGHSH and LQKENI. V shed 3 bases and J 12 bases; nucleotides not matched to a gene: 13. There are 15 residues in the CDR3. This CDR3 reads CASSPDYRIAGGQFF. The CDR3 region has the DNA TGTGCCAGCTCACCCGATTACAGGATCGCGGGGGGGCAGTTCTTC.

CDR3 amino acids: CASSFEETQYF. DNA of the CDR3: TGCGCCAGCAGCTTTGAAGAGACCCAGTACTTC. J is TRBJ2-5 and V is TRBV5-1; D is undetermined. Trimming took 2 bases from V and 3 from J, leaving 2 bases between them. The CDR3 length is 11 residues. CDR1 and CDR2 (germline): SGHRS, YFSETQ.

In regard to this clone: One junction end does not reproduce the germline sequence, and a read error may be involved. The chain links TRBV2 to TRBJ1-2; 7 bases fit TRBD1. From germline, CDR1 is SNHLY and CDR2 FYNNEI. CDR3 length: 14 residues. CDR3 sequence reads: CASSRQGVDYGYTF. In nucleotides, the CDR3 is TGTGCCAGCAGCCGACAGGGTGTCGACTACGGCTACACCTTC.

This rearrangement joins TRBV11-3 to TRBJ2-5; 8 positions match TRBD2. The junction had 10 bases not matched to a gene; V was cut back by 5 bases and J by 5 bases. CDR3 size: 15 residues. From germline, CDR1 is SGHNT and CDR2 YENEEA. This chain's CDR3 is CASSREGGPSETQYF. The CDR3 coding sequence is TGTGCCAGCAGCCGGGAGGGGGGGCCTTCGGAGACCCAGTACTTC.

V gene TRBV4-1 combines with J gene TRBJ2-3; D possibly matches TRBD1 or TRBD2 (5 bases each). Trimming took off 0 bases at V and 4 bases at J, with 20 bases between the two ends. Germline loops: CDR1 MGHRA, CDR2 YSYEKL. The length of the CDR3 is 18 residues. CDR3: CASSQEPGAISLADTQYF. For the CDR3, the DNA is TGCGCCAGCAGCCAAGAACCCGGGGCAATTTCGTTGGCAGATACGCAGTATTTT.

This chain uses TRBV28 with TRBJ1-4; no clear D gene. Germline lookup yields CDR1 MDHEN and CDR2 SYDVKM. V lost 6 bases and J lost 5, with 4 bases in between. CDR3 length: 11 amino acids. CDR3 residues: CASRGNEKLFF. In DNA form, the CDR3 reads TGTGCCAGCAGGGGGAATGAAAAACTGTTTTTT.